The 21 T cell receptor beta chains in this list originate from one sample, sequenced in a study of T cells in women clearing cervical HPV infection. Assay: immunoSEQ multiplex PCR; the TCRdb copy retains only in-frame clones and omits some. Here the sample table reports approximately 23,000 clones. Material for sequencing was blood buffy coat. These receptors were collected from a woman between 18 and 75 years old with a cervical HPV16 infection that either progressed to CIN3+ or cleared (not recorded which).

For this clone: The observed sequence ends 3 residues before the CDR3 terminus, with the missing tail filled in from the germline J gene. The V call is TRBV20-1, the J call TRBJ2-2, with TRBD1 identical over 8 bases. Per germline, CDR1 DFQATT and CDR2 SNEGSKA (reference sequence). The ends lost 0 bases at V and 7 bases at J; junction bases unmatched: 7. CDR3 length: 15 amino acids. The CDR3 reads CSARDRQGYGGELFF. CDR3 DNA (partial): TGCAGTGCTAGAGATCGACAGGGGTACGGCGGGGAG.

Notes on this clone: The read comes to an end 3 residues before the CDR3 does, leaving the germline J gene to fill in the end. This chain links TRBV18 with TRBJ2-5; TRBD1 aligns across 7 bases. V was clipped by 4 bases and J by 4 bases; unmatched bases: 9. Looked up from germline, CDR1 is KGHSH and CDR2 is LQKENI. There are 15 residues in the CDR3. The CDR3 loop is CASSLRQGIGETQYF. The CDR3 bases that were read are TGTGCCAGCTCACTACGACAGGGTATAGGAGAGACC.

A remark on this clone: The read finishes 3 residues shy of the CDR3 end, and the germline J gene is used to complete it. This chain links TRBV10-1 with TRBJ2-1; the D is unclear. V lost 3 bases to trimming and J lost 9 bases, with 12 bases between them. CDR1 and CDR2 from the germline V gene are WNHNN and SYGVQD (reference sequence). The CDR3 length is 13 residues. The CDR3 reads CASSDRRLGEQFF. CDR3 bases read: TGCGCCAGCAGTGACCGGCGGCTAGGTGAG.

Concerning this clone itself: Read sequence stops 3 residues before the CDR3 end, and the germline J gene provides the missing end. V gene TRBV2 combines with J gene TRBJ2-7; 14 nucleotides agree with TRBD2. The V gene's germline CDR1 is SNHLY and CDR2 FYNNEI. The V gene end was trimmed by 8 bases and the J gene end by 4 bases; junction bases not matched to a gene: 4. CDR3 length: 14 amino acids. CDR3 in amino acids: CASPGLAGGYEQYF. Partial CDR3 DNA: TGTGCCAGCCCCGGACTAGCGGGGGGTTACGAG.

To note about this clone: The read stops 3 residues short of the end of the CDR3; the missing end is completed from the germline J gene. The chain carries TRBV20-1 and TRBJ1-1; 7 nucleotides align to TRBD1. Germline-derived CDR1 and CDR2 are DFQATT and SNEGSKA (reference sequence). Trimming took 7 bases from V and 2 from J; bases not matched to a gene: 13. The CDR3 has 15 amino acids. CDR3 bases read: TGCAGTGTCCAACCCACAGGGGAGCCAAACACTGAA. Translating it yields CSVQPTGEPNTE. The whole CDR3 is CSVQPTGEPNTEAFF.

With regard to this clone: The missing CDR3 end, 3 residues past where the read stops, is filled in from the germline J gene. This chain connects TRBV5-1 to TRBJ1-6; TRBD1 agrees at 9 bases. The germline gives CDR1 SGHRS, CDR2 YFSETQ. This CDR3 contains 15 residues. V lost 0 bases and J lost 7; bases outside the gene matches: 2. The CDR3 bases that were read are TGCGCCAGCAGCTTGGGACAGGGGGAAAATTCACCC. It translates to CASSLGQGENSP. The CDR3 in its entirety is CASSLGQGENSPLHF.

Incomplete CDR3 DNA: TGCGCCAGCACCCGACAGGGGAACACCGGGGAG. Translation gives CASTRQGNTGE. The full CDR3 is CASTRQGNTGELFF. V and J are TRBV10-2 and TRBJ2-2; TRBD1 matches at 7 bases. The sequence runs out 3 residues before the end of the CDR3; the remainder is reconstructed from the germline J gene. CDR1 and CDR2 from the germline V gene are WSHSY and SAAADI. J was trimmed by 1 base and V by 7 bases; bases with no gene match: 3. The CDR3 extends over 14 amino acids.

On this clone: The missing CDR3 end, 3 residues past where the read stops, is filled in from the germline J gene. V gene TRBV7-8 combines with J gene TRBJ1-1; possible D gene TRBD1, 6 bases. The CDR3 is 13 residues long. V shed 3 bases and J shed 1 base, with 6 bases lying between them. CDR1 is SGHVS, CDR2 FQNEAQ, per germline. The CDR3 sequence is CASSLDRNTEAFF. The DNA read from the CDR3 is TGTGCCAGCAGCTTGGACAGGAACACTGAA.

With regard to this clone: The read terminates 3 residues ahead of where the CDR3 ends, so the germline J gene completes it. The rearrangement joins TRBV5-1 to TRBJ2-7, with D possibly matching TRBD2 (7 bases). In germline, CDR1 is SGHRS, CDR2 YFSETQ. This CDR3 has 14 amino acids. Between the trimmed V and J ends, which lost 4 bases and 0 bases, there was a span of 11 bases. This CDR3 is CASSRGASSYEQYF. The DNA read from the CDR3 is TGCGCCAGCAGCCGGGGGGCCAGCTCCTACGAG.

In regard to this clone: The missing CDR3 end, 3 residues past where the read stops, is filled in from the germline J gene. The chain links TRBV5-6 to TRBJ2-2; 7 bases match TRBD2. The ends lost 5 bases at V and 6 bases at J; junction bases unmatched: 4. This CDR3 is built from 13 residues. CDR1 is SGHDT, CDR2 YYEEEE, per germline. The sequenced CDR3 bases are TGTGCCAGCAGGGGAAGCGGGGCCGGGGAG. Translating it yields CASRGSGAGE. The full CDR3 reads CASRGSGAGELFF.

Of note for this clone: The read stops 3 residues short of the end of the CDR3; the missing end is completed from the germline J gene. The gene calls are TRBV30 and TRBJ2-7; 9 positions match TRBD2. Germline CDR1 and CDR2: GTSNPN and SVGIG (reference sequence). CDR3 size: 14 residues. V lost 1 base to trimming and J lost 2 bases; unmatched junction nucleotides: 3. The covered CDR3 bases are TGTGCCTGGAGTGGAAGCGGGGGGACCTACGAG. Encoded protein: CAWSGSGGTYE. The whole CDR3 protein is CAWSGSGGTYEQYF. The full variable domain, rest sourced from reference TRBV30 and TRBJ2-7, is SQTIHQWPATLVQPVGSPLSLECTVEGTSNPNLYWYRQAAGRGLQLLFYSVGIGQISSEVPQNLSASRPQDRQFILSSKKLLLSDSGFYLCAWSGSGGTYEQYFGPGTRLTVT.

About this clone itself: Read coverage stops 3 residues before the CDR3 terminus; the germline J gene supplies the remainder. The gene calls are TRBV20-1 and TRBJ2-5; the match to TRBD2 covers 12 bases. Germline V gene data show CDR1 as DFQATT and CDR2 as SNEGSKA (reference sequence). This CDR3 is 15 amino acids long. With V trimmed by 1 base and J by 5 bases, 5 bases remained unmatched. CDR3 amino acids: CSARGLAGGLETQYF. CDR3 DNA (partial): TGCAGTGCTAGAGGGCTAGCGGGAGGGCTTGAGACC.

Remarks on this clone: The CDR3 goes on 3 residues after the read ends, and that part is filled in from the germline J gene. The chain employs TRBV30 and TRBJ2-7, with 12 bases aligning to TRBD2. The ends lost 1 base at V and 2 bases at J; junction bases unmatched: 9. Germline lookup yields CDR1 GTSNPN and CDR2 SVGIG (reference sequence). CDR3 length equals 17 residues. The CDR3 reads CAWSGGLAGAGAYEQYF. The CDR3 DNA, read in part, is TGTGCCTGGAGTGGGGGACTAGCGGGCGCGGGGGCCTACGAG.

Concerning this clone itself: The missing CDR3 end, 3 residues past where the read stops, is filled in from the germline J gene. This chain links TRBV20-1 with TRBJ2-3; 9 nucleotides agree with TRBD1. J lost 1 base, V lost 6 bases, and 14 bases had no gene match. Germline loops: CDR1 DFQATT, CDR2 SNEGSKA (reference sequence). The CDR3 has 17 amino acids. The DNA read from the CDR3 is TGCAGTGCCACCCTTGAAGGACAGGGGACCGGCACAGATACG. Translation gives CSATLEGQGTGTDT. The whole CDR3 sequence is CSATLEGQGTGTDTQYF.

To note about this clone: The DNA ends 3 residues before the CDR3 does, and the rest of the CDR3 is filled in from the germline J gene. The J gene is TRBJ2-3, the V gene TRBV6-2 or TRBV6-3; possible D gene TRBD1, 6 bases. Germline values: CDR1 MNHEY, CDR2 SVGEGT. The CDR3 is 14 residues long. Trimming stripped 6 bases from V and 0 bases from J, with 10 bases between. CDR3 bases read: TGTGCCAGCAGCCTGGACAGAAGCACAGATACG. Translated, it gives CASSLDRSTDT. In full, the CDR3 is CASSLDRSTDTQYF.

Concerning this clone: The CDR3 end is not reached by the read, which stops 3 residues before it; the germline J gene fills it in. The genes are TRBV28 and TRBJ1-5, with 9 bases lining up with TRBD1. Losses at the gene ends were 5 bases for V and 2 bases for J; bases not matched to a gene: 10. CDR1 is MDHEN, CDR2 SYDVKM, per germline. CDR3 length: 17 amino acids. Partial CDR3 DNA: TGTGCCAGCAGTCCTACCCCGGACAGGGGACGCAATCAGCCC. Its translation is CASSPTPDRGRNQP. The complete CDR3 reads CASSPTPDRGRNQPQHF.

A word on this clone: The read comes to an end 3 residues before the CDR3 does, leaving the germline J gene to fill in the end. This chain uses TRBV19 with TRBJ1-5, with D perhaps TRBD1 (5 bases). CDR1 and CDR2 (germline): LNHDA, SQIVND (reference sequence). This CDR3 has 13 residues. V lost 10 bases and J 2 bases, leaving 12 bases between the germline ends. Here the CDR3 reads CATGQTRNQPQHF. CDR3 DNA, as far as it was read: TGTGCCACCGGACAAACGCGCAATCAGCCC.

On this clone: The read is 3 residues too short to cover the CDR3 end, so that end is filled in from the germline J gene. The chain employs TRBV20-1 and TRBJ1-2, with 12 bases identical to TRBD1. This CDR3 is built from 17 residues. V lost 5 bases, J lost 0 bases, and 10 bases stayed unmatched. The germline V gene encodes CDR1 DFQATT and CDR2 SNEGSKA (reference sequence). CDR3: CSAVLPGQGAANYGYTF. CDR3 DNA (partial): TGCAGTGCTGTCCTCCCGGGACAGGGGGCTGCTAACTATGGC.

As to this clone: Read sequence stops 3 residues before the CDR3 end, and the germline J gene provides the missing end. This chain joins TRBV29-1 and TRBJ1-2; D not resolved. The CDR3 runs to 11 residues. V was trimmed by 4 bases and J by 7 bases, leaving 10 bases between them. Germline-derived CDR1 and CDR2 are SQVTM and ANQGSEA. The CDR3 DNA, read in part, is TGCAGCGTTGCGGCGGGGTTTGGC. Protein product: CSVAAGFG. From start to end, the CDR3 is CSVAAGFGYTF.

In regard to this clone: Coverage ceases 3 residues before the CDR3 finishes, and the germline J gene fills in the end. The V gene is TRBV20-1, the J gene TRBJ1-2; D is uncertain. V gave up 6 bases and J gave up 1 base, with 15 bases separating them. CDR1 and CDR2 from the germline V gene are DFQATT and SNEGSKA (reference sequence). The CDR3 extends over 14 amino acids. The CDR3 DNA, read in part, is TGCAGTGCCATCAAGGCGGGGATTAACTATGGC. It is translated as CSAIKAGINYG. The CDR3, in full, reads CSAIKAGINYGYTF.

On this clone: The CDR3 end lies 3 residues beyond the end of the read and is filled in from the germline J gene. The chain is built from TRBV7-8 and TRBJ1-1; possibly TRBD1 for D (6 bases). Deletions cut 5 bases from V and 4 bases from J, with 17 bases between. Per the germline V gene, CDR1 is SGHVS and CDR2 is FQNEAQ. The CDR3 is made up of 15 amino acids. This chain's CDR3 is CASSPAPQGSTEAFF. Incomplete CDR3 DNA: TGTGCCAGCAGCCCTGCCCCCCAGGGGTCCACTGAA.